What follows describes a single T cell receptor beta chain. Its antigen remains unidentified. This entry belongs to a study of T cell responses to AZD1222 COVID-19 vaccine. Study outcomes and limitations: Donors, mostly white British, included more females; clonal diversity was possibly underestimated. It was only after the peak T cell response that any repertoires were sampled. Nearly half of unique spike-specific TCRs reportedly avoided B.1.351 and B.1.1.7 mutated regions.

TCRdb's table, derived via immunoSEQ multiplex PCR, lists solely in-frame clones and lacks some. This table holds approximately 110,000 clones, roughly 87% found once. Germline V gene lookup returns CDR1 SEHNR and CDR2 FQNEAQ (reference sequence). The CDR3 runs to 13 residues. The ends were cut back, 2 bases at V and 6 bases at J, with 11 bases in the middle. The source was peripheral blood, collected 28 days after the second AZD1222 dose. The rearrangement joins TRBV7-9 to TRBJ2-7; D tentatively fits TRBD1 or TRBD2 (5 bases each). This TCR was sampled from an adult who received the AZD1222 COVID-19 vaccine. The CDR3 region is CASSLIYGTEQYF. CDR3 in DNA: TGTGCCAGCAGCTTAATATACGGGACCGAGCAGTACTTC.